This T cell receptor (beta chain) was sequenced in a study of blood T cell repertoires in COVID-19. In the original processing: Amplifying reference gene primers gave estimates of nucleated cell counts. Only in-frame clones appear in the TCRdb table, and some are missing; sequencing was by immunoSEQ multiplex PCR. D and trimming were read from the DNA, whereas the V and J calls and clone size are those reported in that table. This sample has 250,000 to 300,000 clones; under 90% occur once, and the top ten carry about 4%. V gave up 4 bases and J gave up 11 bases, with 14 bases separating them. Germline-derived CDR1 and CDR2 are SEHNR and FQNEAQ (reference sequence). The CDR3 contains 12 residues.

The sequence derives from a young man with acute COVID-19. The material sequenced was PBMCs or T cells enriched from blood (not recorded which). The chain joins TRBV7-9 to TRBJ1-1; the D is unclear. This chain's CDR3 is CASSSGRPGAFF. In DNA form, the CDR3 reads TGTGCCAGCAGCTCCGGACGGCCGGGGGCTTTCTTT. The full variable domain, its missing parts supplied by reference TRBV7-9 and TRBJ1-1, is DTGVSQNPRHKITKRGQNVTFRCDPISEHNRLYWYRQTLGQGPEFLTYFQNEAQLEKSRLLSDRFSAERPKGSFSTLEIQRTEQGDSAMYLCASSSGRPGAFFGQGTRLTVV.